This is a list of T cell receptor beta chains from one sample in a study of OX40 agonist ivuxolimab in advanced cancers. Assay: immunoSEQ multiplex PCR; the TCRdb copy retains only in-frame clones and omits some. Of approximately 94,000 clones in the sample, 92% were seen once. This specimen consisted of CD4+ or CD8+ T cells sorted from blood, obtained in a trial of the OX40 agonist ivuxolimab. The source is an adult with an advanced solid tumor such as melanoma, head and neck, liver or kidney cancer. Each CDR3 is given with its conserved first and last residue. The order of the fields is D gene, J gene, V gene, clone size, CDR3 protein, CDR3 DNA. D genes are given only for firm matches. Clone size is shown for a subset of rows, as once, few, many or a class of expanded clone.

NA | TRBJ1-2 | TRBV9 | NA | CASGPGSQHF | TGTGCCAGCGGACCGGGTTCCCAGCACTTC
NA | TRBJ2-2 | TRBV5-6 | NA | CASSSLLSYGTGELFF | TGTGCCAGCAGCTCCCTTTTAAGCTACGGCACCGGGGAGCTGTTTTTT
NA | TRBJ2-1 | TRBV27 | NA | CASSLNRVPYNEQFF | TGTGCCAGCAGTTTAAACAGGGTGCCCTACAATGAGCAGTTCTTC
TRBD1 | TRBJ1-4 | TRBV4-3 | NA | CASSQVRTGPAPLFF | TGCGCCAGCAGCCAAGTAAGGACAGGGCCCGCACCACTGTTTTTT
NA | TRBJ2-1 | TRBV13 | NA | CASSSRDFTEQFF | TGTGCCAGCAGCTCGCGGGACTTTACAGAGCAGTTCTTC
NA | TRBJ2-3 | TRBV27 | NA | CASSLSGQATNTQYF | TGTGCCAGCAGTTTATCGGGACAAGCAACGAATACGCAGTATTTT
NA | TRBJ2-2 | TRBV4-1 | NA | CASSPRDTNTGELFF | TGCGCCAGCAGCCCCCGGGACACAAACACCGGGGAGCTGTTTTTT
NA | TRBJ2-1 | TRBV6-5 | NA | CATSVSSYNEQFF | TGTGCCACTTCGGTTAGCTCCTACAATGAGCAGTTCTTC
NA | TRBJ2-1 | TRBV19 | NA | CASSIVAFLHNEQFF | TGTGCCAGTAGTATCGTAGCGTTCCTACACAATGAGCAGTTCTTC
NA | TRBJ2-7 | TRBV5-6 | NA | CASSQPGLDYEQYF | TGTGCCAGCAGCCAGCCGGGACTGGACTACGAGCAGTACTTC
NA | TRBJ1-5 | TRBV4-1 | NA | CASSLWEGDQPQHF | TGCGCCAGCAGCCTCTGGGAGGGGGATCAGCCCCAGCATTTT
TRBD1 | TRBJ2-1 | TRBV9 | once | CASSVDGRGLNEQFF | TGTGCCAGCAGCGTAGACGGCAGGGGGCTGAATGAGCAGTTCTTC
NA | TRBJ2-2 | TRBV18 | NA | CASSPGYPGDTNTGELFF | TGTGCCAGCTCACCAGGTTACCCGGGAGACACGAACACCGGGGAGCTGTTTTTT